This T cell receptor (beta chain) was recovered during a study of CD8+CD57+ T cells in acquired aplastic anemia. Study-wide context: DNA recovered from sorted CD4+ and CD8+ cells had a mean of approximately 3 ug.

This clonotype occurred a few times. The CDR3 is 17 residues long. Trimming took 4 bases from V and 3 from J; bases not matched to a gene: 9. Looked up from germline, CDR1 is KGHDR and CDR2 is SFDVKD. It was genomic DNA that served as the template for profiling TCR beta VDJ and CDR3. TCRdb re-called the reads through MiXCR, storing one row per CDR3 protein. The table shows a few hundred thousand distinct CDR3 sequences, with about 50% occurring only once. Patients picked for sequencing had shown CD8+CD57+ cell expansion detected by flow cytometry. The clonotype originates from a human donor with aplastic anemia. The sample comprised sorted CD4+, CD8+, or CD8+CD57+ T cells (not recorded which) from PBMCs. The chain couples TRBV24-1 to TRBJ2-1, with TRBD1 identical over 9 bases. CDR3: CATSDPQGDRVYNEQFF. Here the CDR3 DNA reads TGTGCCACCAGTGACCCGCAGGGGGACAGGGTCTACAATGAGCAGTTCTTC.